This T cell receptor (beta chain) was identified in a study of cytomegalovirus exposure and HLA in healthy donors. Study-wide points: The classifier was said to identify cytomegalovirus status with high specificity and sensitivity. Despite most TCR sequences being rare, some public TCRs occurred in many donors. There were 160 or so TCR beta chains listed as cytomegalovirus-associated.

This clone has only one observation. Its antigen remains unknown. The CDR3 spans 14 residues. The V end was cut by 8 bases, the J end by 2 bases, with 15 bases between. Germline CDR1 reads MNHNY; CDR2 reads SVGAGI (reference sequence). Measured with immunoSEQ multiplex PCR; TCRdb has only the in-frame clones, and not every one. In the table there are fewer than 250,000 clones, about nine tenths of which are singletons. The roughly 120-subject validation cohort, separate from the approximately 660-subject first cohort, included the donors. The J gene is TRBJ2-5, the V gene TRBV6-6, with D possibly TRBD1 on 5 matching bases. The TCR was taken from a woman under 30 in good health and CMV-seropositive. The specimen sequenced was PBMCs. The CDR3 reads CASQGWRTQETQYF. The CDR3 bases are TGTGCCAGCCAAGGGTGGCGGACACAAGAGACCCAGTACTTC.